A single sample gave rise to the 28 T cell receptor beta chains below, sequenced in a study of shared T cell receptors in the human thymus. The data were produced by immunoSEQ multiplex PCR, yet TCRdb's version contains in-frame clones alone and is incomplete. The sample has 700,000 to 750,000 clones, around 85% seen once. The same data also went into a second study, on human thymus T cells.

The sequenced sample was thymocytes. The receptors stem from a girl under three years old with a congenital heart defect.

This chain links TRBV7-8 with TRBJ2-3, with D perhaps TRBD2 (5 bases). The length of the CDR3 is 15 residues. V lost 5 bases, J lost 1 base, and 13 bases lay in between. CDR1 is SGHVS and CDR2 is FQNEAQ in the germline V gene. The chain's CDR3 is CASSPRGGGTDTQYF. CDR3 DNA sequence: TGTGCCAGCAGCCCCCGGGGTGGTGGCACAGATACGCAGTATTTT.

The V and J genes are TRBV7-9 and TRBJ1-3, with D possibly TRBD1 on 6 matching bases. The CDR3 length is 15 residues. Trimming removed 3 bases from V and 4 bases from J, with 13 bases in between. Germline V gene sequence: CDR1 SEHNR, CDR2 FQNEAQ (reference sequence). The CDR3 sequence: CASSFTRGYGNTIYF. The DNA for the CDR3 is TGTGCCAGCAGCTTCACCAGGGGATACGGAAACACCATATATTTT.

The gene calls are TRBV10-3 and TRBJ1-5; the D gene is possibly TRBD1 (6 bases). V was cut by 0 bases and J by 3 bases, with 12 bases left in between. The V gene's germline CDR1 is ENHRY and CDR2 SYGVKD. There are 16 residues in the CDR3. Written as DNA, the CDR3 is TGTGCCATCAGTGAGTCGACAGGTGGGTTCAATCAGCCCCAGCATTTT. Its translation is CAISESTGGFNQPQHF.

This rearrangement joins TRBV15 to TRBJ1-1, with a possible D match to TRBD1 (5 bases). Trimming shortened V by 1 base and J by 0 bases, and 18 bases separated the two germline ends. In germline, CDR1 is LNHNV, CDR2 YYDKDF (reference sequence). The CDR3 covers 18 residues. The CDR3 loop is CATSRGHQIGALNTEAFF. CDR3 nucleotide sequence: TGTGCCACCAGCAGAGGACATCAGATAGGGGCACTGAACACTGAAGCTTTCTTT.

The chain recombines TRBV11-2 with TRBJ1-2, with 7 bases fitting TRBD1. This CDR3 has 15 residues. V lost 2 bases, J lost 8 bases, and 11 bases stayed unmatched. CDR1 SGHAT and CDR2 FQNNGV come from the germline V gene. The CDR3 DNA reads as TGTGCCAGCAGCTTAAATCCAGGGGGAGTTGGCGGCTACACCTTC. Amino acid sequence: CASSLNPGGVGGYTF.

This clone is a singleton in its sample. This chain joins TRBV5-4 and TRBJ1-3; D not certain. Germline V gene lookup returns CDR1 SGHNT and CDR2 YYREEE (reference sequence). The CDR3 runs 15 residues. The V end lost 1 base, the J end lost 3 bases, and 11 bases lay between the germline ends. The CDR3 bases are TGTGCCAGCAGCTTGATGCGGGAGGGTGGAAACACCATATATTTT. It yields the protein CASSLMREGGNTIYF.

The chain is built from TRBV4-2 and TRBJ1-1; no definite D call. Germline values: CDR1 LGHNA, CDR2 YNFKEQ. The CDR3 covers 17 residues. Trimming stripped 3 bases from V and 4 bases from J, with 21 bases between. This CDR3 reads CASSHRENSPKFTEAFF. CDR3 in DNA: TGTGCCAGCAGCCATAGGGAGAACTCCCCAAAATTCACTGAAGCTTTCTTT.

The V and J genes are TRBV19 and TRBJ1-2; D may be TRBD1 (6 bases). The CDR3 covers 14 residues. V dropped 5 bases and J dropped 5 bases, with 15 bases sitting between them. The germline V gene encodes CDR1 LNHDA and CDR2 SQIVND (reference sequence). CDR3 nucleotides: TGTGCCAGTAGTGGACAAACAGGGATATATGGCTACACCTTC. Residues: CASSGQTGIYGYTF.

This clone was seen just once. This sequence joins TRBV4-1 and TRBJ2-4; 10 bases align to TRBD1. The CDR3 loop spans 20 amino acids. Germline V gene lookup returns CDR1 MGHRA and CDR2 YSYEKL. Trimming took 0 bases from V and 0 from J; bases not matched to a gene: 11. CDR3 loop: CASSQDDWGDRGRAKNIQYF. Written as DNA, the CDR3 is TGCGCCAGCAGCCAAGATGATTGGGGCGACAGGGGGCGAGCCAAAAACATTCAGTACTTC.

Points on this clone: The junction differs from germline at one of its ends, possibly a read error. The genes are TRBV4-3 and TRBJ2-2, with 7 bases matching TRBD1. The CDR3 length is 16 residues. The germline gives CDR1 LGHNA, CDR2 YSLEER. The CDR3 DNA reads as TGCGCCAGCACCCAATTGGGACAGCCCAACACCGGGGAGCTGTTTTTT. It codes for CASTQLGQPNTGELFF.

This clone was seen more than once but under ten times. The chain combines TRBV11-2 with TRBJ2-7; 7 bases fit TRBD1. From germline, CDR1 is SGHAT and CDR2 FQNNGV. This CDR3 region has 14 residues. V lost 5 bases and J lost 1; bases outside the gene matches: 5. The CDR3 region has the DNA TGTGCCAGCAGCGTAGGGGGCGGTTCCTACGAGCAGTACTTC. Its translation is CASSVGGGSYEQYF.

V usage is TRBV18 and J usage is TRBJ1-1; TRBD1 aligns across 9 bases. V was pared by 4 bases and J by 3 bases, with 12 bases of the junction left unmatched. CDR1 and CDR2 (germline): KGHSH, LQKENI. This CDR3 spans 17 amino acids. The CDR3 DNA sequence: TGTGCCAGCTCACGTCATTACAGGGGGCTGTTGGACACTGAAGCTTTCTTT. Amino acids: CASSRHYRGLLDTEAFF.

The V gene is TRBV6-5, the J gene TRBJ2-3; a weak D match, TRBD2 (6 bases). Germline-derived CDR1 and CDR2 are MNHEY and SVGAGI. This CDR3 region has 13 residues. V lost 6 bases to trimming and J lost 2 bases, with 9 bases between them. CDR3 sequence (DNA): TGTGCCAGCAGGGGGGGAGACACAGATACGCAGTATTTT. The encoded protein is CASRGGDTDTQYF.

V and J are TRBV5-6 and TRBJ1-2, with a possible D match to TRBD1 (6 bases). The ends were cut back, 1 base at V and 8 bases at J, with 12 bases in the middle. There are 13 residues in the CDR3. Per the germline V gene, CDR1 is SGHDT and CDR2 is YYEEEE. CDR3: CASSLQGGTGYTF. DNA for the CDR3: TGTGCCAGCAGCTTGCAGGGTGGGACAGGCTACACCTTC.

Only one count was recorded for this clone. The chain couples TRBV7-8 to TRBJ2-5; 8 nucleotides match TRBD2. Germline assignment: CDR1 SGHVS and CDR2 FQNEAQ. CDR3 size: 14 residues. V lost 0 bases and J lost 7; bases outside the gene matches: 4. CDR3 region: CASSLASGEGTQYF. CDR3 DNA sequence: TGTGCCAGCAGCTTAGCTAGCGGGGAAGGGACCCAGTACTTC. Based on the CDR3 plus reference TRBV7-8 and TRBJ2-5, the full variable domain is GAGVSQSPRYKVAKRGQDVALRCDPISGHVSLFWYQQALGQGPEFLTYFQNEAQLDKSGLPSDRFFAERPEGSVSTLKIQRTQQEDSAVYLCASSLASGEGTQYFGPGTRLLVL.

The CDR3 DNA follows: TGTGCCAGCTCACCCGACAGGTCTAGCACAGATACGCAGTATTTT. Translating gives CASSPDRSSTDTQYF. The J gene is TRBJ2-3, the V gene TRBV18, with D possibly matching TRBD1 (6 bases). Trimming stripped 3 bases from V and 0 bases from J, with 10 bases between. The CDR3 length is 15 residues. Germline V gene sequence: CDR1 KGHSH, CDR2 LQKENI.

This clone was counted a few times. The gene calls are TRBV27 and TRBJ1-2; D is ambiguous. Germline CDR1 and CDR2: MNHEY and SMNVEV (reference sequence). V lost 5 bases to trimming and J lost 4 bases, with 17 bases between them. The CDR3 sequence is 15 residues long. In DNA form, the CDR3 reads TGTGCCAGCAGTGCCCAATCCTATCCCACCTATGGCTACACCTTC. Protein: CASSAQSYPTYGYTF.

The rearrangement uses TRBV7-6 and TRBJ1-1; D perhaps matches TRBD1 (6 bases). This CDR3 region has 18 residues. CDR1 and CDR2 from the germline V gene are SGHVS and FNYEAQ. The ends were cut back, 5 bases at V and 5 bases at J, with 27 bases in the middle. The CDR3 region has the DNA TGTGCCAGCAGCCCACCCCAACACCCCCAACAGGGAAGGACTGAAGCTTTCTTT. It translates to CASSPPQHPQQGRTEAFF.

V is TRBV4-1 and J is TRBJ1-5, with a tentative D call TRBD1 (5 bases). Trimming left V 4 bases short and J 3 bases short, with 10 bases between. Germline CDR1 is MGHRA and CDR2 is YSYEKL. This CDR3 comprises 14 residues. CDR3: CASSPTGDNQPQHF. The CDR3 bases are TGCGCCAGCAGCCCAACAGGCGACAATCAGCCCCAGCATTTT.

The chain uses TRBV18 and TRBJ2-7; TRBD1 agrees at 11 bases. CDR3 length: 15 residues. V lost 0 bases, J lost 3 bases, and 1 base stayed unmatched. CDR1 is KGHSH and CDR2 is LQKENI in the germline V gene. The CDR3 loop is CASSPPGTGGYEQYF. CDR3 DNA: TGTGCCAGCTCACCACCCGGGACAGGGGGCTACGAGCAGTACTTC.

The DNA for the CDR3 is TGTGCCAGCAGTTTCCTCCCAGGGACAGACCACACTGAAGCTTTCTTT. Its translation is CASSFLPGTDHTEAFF. The chain carries TRBV27 and TRBJ1-1, with 7 bases lining up with TRBD1. V was clipped by 3 bases and J by 3 bases; unmatched bases: 10. CDR3 length: 16 residues. Germline V gene data show CDR1 as MNHEY and CDR2 as SMNVEV (reference sequence).

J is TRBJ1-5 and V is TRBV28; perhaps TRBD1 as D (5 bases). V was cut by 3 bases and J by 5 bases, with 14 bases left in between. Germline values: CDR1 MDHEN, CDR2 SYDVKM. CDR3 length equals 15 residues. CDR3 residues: CASSFWARTYQPQHF. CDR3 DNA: TGTGCCAGCAGTTTTTGGGCCAGGACATATCAGCCCCAGCATTTT.

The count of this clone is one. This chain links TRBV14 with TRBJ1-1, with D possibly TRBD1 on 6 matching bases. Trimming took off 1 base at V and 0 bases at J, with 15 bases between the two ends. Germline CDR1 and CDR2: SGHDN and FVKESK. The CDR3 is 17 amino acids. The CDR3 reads CASSQVIQGPMNTEAFF. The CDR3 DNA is TGTGCCAGCAGCCAAGTAATCCAGGGGCCAATGAACACTGAAGCTTTCTTT.

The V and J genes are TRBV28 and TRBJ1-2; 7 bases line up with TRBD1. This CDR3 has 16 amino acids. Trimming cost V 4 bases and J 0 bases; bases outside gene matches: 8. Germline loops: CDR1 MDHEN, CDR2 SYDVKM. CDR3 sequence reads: CASSSPATGTNYGYTF. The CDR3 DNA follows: TGTGCCAGCAGTTCCCCTGCGACAGGGACTAACTATGGCTACACCTTC.

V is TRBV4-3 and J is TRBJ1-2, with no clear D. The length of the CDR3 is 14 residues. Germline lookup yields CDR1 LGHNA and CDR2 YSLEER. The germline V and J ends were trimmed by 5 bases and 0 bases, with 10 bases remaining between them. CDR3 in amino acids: CASSTRRTNYGYTF. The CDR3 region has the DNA TGCGCCAGCAGCACTCGGAGAACTAACTATGGCTACACCTTC.

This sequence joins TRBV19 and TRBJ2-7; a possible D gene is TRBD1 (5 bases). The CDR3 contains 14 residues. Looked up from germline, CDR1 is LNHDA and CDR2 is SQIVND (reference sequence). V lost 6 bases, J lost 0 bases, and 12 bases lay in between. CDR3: CASRTTGSSYEQYF. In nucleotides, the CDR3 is TGTGCCAGTAGGACCACAGGATCCTCCTACGAGCAGTACTTC.

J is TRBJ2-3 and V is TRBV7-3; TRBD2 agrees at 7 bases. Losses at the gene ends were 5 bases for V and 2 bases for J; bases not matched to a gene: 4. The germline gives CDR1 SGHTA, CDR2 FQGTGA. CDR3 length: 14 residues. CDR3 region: CASSIRDYTDTQYF. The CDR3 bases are TGTGCCAGCAGCATAAGGGACTACACAGATACGCAGTATTTT.

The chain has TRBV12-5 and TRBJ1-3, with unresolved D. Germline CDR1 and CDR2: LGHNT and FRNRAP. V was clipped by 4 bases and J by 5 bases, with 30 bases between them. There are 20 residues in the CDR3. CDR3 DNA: TGTGCTAGTGGTTATCTCATCGGAGCCATCTCACCCTCTGGAAGAAACACCATATATTTT. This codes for CASGYLIGAISPSGRNTIYF.